Described below is a single TCR beta chain sequence and its context. The antigen is not known. V gave up 2 bases and J gave up 4 bases, with 5 bases separating them. The CDR3 consists of 12 residues. Germline V CDR1 and CDR2: KGHSH, LQKENI. TCRdb's table, derived via immunoSEQ multiplex PCR, lists solely in-frame clones and lacks some. Here the sample spans about 98,000 clones, roughly 86% being singletons. This sample was included in a study of graft-versus-host responses after intestinal transplantation. At the level of the study: The transplants performed in recipients were multivisceral, liver-intestinal, or isolated intestinal.

Study-level results: Recipient bone marrow held GvH clones, some seen earlier in ileum or blood. Declining HvG levels early post-transplant were linked to peak circulating GvH clone levels. Allograft graft-versus-host to host-versus-graft clonal ratios ran high in patients with graft-donor T cell macrochimerism.

J is TRBJ1-1 and V is TRBV18; D is uncertain. Sequencing used PBMCs, obtained 255 days after intestinal transplant. The TCR comes from a human patient who received an intestinal transplant, so some T cells may come from the graft donor. The CDR3 sequence is CASSPASTEAFF. CDR3 coding DNA: TGTGCCAGCTCACCAGCCAGCACTGAAGCTTTCTTT.